This T cell receptor beta chain was recovered during a study of blood T cell repertoires in COVID-19. This table comes from immunoSEQ multiplex PCR, and its TCRdb copy is limited to in-frame clones, with some not included. The sample contains about 400,000 clones, more than 75% of which appear only once. This CDR3 is 15 amino acids long. The V gene lost 5 bases and the J gene lost 6 bases, with 16 bases spanning the gap. Germline lookup yields CDR1 MDHEN and CDR2 SYDVKM. The sequencing sample was made of peripheral blood. The clonotype originates from a human donor in a cohort sampled during active COVID-19. The J gene is TRBJ1-4, the V gene TRBV28; D is possibly TRBD1 (6 bases). CDR3 loop: CASSEFVQGYEKLFF. CDR3 DNA: TGTGCCAGCAGTGAGTTCGTACAGGGATATGAAAAACTGTTTTTT.